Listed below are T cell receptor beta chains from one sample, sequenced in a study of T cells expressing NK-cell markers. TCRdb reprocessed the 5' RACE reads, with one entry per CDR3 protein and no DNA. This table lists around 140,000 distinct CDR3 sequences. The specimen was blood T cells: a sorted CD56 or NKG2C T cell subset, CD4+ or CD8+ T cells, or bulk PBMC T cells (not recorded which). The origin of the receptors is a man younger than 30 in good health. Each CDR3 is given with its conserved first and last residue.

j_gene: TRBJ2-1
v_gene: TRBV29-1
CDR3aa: CSAEFSYNEQFF

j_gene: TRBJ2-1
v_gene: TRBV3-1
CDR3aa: CASSQEIRVNEQFF

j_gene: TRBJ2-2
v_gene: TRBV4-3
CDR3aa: CASSQDGLAGGTGELFF

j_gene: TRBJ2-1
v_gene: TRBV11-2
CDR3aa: CASSLGGGTSVFNEQFF

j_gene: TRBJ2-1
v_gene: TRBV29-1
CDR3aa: CSVVWPGWNEQFF

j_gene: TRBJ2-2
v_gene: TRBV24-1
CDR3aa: CATSDPTSGRNTGELFF

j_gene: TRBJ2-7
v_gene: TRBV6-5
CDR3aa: CASSLTTGGNEQYF

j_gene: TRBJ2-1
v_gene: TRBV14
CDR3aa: CASSLQTYNEQFF

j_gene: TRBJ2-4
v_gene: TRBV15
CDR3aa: CATVDLSAKNIQYF

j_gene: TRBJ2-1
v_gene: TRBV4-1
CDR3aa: CASSPVEMARSSNEQFF

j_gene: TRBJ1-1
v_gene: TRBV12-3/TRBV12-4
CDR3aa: CASSSVAGQGEGNTEAFF

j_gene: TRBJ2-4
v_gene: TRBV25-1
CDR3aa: CASCSGTGEGYF

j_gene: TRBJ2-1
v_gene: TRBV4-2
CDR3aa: CASSQDKVTPHNEQFF

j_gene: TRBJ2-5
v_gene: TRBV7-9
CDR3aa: CASSLIFGGGEETQYF

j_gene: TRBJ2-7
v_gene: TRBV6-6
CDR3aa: CASIGSGSYEQYF

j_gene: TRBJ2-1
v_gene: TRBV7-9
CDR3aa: CASSLGAGNEQFF

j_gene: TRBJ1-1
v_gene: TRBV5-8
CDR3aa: CASSLGLGPRTEAFF

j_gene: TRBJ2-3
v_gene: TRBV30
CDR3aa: CAWSHDSTSGDTQYF

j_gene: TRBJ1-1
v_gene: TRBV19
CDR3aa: CASVDRGWTEAFF

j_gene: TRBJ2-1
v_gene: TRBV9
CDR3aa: CASSAITSGNNEQFF

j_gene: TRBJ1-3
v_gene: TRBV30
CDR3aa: CAWSVKVPGSSGNTIYF

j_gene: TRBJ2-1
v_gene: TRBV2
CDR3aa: CASSEEREYEQFF